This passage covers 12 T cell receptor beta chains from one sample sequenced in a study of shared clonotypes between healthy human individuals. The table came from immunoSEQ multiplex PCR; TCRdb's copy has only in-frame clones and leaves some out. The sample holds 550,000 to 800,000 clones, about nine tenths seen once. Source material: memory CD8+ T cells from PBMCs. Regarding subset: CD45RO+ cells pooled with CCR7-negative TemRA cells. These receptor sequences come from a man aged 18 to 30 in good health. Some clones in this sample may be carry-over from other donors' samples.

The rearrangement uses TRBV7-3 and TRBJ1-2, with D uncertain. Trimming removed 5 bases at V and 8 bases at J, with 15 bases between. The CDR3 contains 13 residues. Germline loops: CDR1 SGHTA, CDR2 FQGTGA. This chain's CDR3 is CASSGSPSEGYTF. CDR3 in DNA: TGTGCCAGCAGCGGCAGTCCCTCGGAGGGCTACACCTTC.

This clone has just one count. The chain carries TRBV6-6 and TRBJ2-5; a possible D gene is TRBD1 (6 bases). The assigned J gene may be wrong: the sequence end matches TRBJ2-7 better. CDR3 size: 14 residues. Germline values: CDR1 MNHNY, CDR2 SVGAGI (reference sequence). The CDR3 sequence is CASSYGQGIDEQYF. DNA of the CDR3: TGTGCCAGCAGTTACGGGCAGGGGATCGACGAGCAGTACTTC.

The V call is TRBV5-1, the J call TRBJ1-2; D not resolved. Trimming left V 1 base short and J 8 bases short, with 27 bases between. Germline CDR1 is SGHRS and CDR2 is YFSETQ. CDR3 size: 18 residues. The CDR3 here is CASSLFSRPRERARGYTF. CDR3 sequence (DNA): TGCGCCAGCAGCTTGTTTAGTAGACCGCGGGAGAGGGCCAGGGGCTACACCTTC.

As DNA, the CDR3 is TGTGCCAGCAGCCTAACCCCATCCACCGGGGAGCTGTTTTTT. Translated, it gives CASSLTPSTGELFF. V is TRBV7-8 and J is TRBJ2-2; D remains ambiguous. V was cut by 5 bases and J by 4 bases, with 11 bases left in between. Germline values: CDR1 SGHVS, CDR2 FQNEAQ. The CDR3 is 14 residues long.

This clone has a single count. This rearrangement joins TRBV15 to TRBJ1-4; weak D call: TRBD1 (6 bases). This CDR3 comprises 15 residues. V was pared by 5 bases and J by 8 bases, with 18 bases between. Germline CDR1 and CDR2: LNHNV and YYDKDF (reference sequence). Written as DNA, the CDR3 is TGTGCCACCAGCCCGACGGGGGGCTTCGAAGAAAAACTGTTTTTT. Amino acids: CATSPTGGFEEKLFF.

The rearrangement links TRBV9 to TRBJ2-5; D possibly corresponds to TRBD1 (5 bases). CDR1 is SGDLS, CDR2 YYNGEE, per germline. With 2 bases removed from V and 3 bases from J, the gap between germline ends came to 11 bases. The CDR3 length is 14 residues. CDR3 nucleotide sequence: TGTGCCAGCAGCGTTTTTACAGGTGAAGAGACCCAGTACTTC. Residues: CASSVFTGEETQYF.

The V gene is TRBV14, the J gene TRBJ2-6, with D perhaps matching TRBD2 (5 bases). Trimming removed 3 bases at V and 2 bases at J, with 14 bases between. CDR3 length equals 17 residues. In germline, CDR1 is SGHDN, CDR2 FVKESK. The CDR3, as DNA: TGTGCCAGCAGCCACGGGGATTCGGGCGCTGGGGCCAACGTCCTGACTTTC. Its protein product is CASSHGDSGAGANVLTF.

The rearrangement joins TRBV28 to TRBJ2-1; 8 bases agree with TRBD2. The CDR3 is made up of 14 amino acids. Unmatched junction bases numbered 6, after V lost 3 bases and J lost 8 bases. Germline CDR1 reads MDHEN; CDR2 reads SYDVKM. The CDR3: CASSFRTSLDEQFF. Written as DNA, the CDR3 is TGTGCCAGCAGTTTCCGGACTAGCTTAGATGAGCAGTTCTTC.

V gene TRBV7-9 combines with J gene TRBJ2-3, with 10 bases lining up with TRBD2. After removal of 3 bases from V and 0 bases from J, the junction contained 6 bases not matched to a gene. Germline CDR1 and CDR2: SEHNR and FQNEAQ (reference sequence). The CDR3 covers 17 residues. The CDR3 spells CASSFFRLAGSTDTQYF. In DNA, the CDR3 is TGTGCCAGCAGCTTCTTCCGACTAGCGGGTAGCACAGATACGCAGTATTTT.

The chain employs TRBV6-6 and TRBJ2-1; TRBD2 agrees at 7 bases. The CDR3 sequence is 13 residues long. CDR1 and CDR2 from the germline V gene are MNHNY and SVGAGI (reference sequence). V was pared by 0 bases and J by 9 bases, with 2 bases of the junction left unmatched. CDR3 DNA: TGTGCCAGCAGTTACTCTGGGGGGGGTGAGCAGTTCTTC. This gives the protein CASSYSGGGEQFF.

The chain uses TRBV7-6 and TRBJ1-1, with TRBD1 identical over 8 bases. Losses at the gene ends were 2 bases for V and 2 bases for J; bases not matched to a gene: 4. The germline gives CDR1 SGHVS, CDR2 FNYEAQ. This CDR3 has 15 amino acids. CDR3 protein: CASSLQDRENTEAFF. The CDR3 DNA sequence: TGTGCCAGCAGCTTACAGGACAGGGAAAACACTGAAGCTTTCTTT.

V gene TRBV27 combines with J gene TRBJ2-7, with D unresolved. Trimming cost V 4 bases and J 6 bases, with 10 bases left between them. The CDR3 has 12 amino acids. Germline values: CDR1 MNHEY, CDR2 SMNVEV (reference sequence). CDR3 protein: CASSSPGFEQYF. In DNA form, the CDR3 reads TGTGCCAGCAGTTCCCCCGGGTTCGAGCAGTACTTC.